A single sample is the source of the 26 T cell receptor beta chains below, sequenced in a study of blood T cell repertoires in COVID-19. Method: immunoSEQ multiplex PCR; TCRdb's copy keeps in-frame clones and lacks some. The table records roughly 250,000 clones, around 85% of them present only once. The specimen sequenced was peripheral blood. These receptors all stem from a human donor with COVID-19, enrolled during active disease. The donor label of this sample is uncertain.

Turning to this clone: Germline is not matched at one junction end, which may reflect a read error. The rearrangement links TRBV29-1 to TRBJ1-1, with D possibly matching TRBD1 (5 bases). CDR1 is SQVTM, CDR2 ANQGSEA, per germline. This CDR3 is 14 amino acids long. The CDR3 reads CSAEFSGLNTEAFF. CDR3 DNA: TGCAGCGCTGAATTTTCAGGGCTGAACACTGAAGCTTTCTTT.

The genes are TRBV11-2 and TRBJ1-2; D is unresolved. V lost 5 bases and J lost 3, with 19 bases in between. Germline values: CDR1 SGHAT, CDR2 FQNNGV. This CDR3 region has 16 residues. CDR3 region: CASSLLGAGNDYGYTF. The CDR3, as DNA: TGTGCCAGCAGCCTCCTGGGAGCGGGGAATGACTATGGCTACACCTTC.

The chain has TRBV10-3 and TRBJ1-2, with a tentative D call TRBD1 (6 bases). The CDR3 is made up of 14 amino acids. V gave up 11 bases and J gave up 3 bases, with 19 bases separating them. The germline V gene has CDR1 ENHRY and CDR2 SYGVKD. Here the CDR3 reads CALSKGEMDYGYTF. As DNA, the CDR3 is TGTGCCCTTTCCAAGGGGGAAATGGACTATGGCTACACCTTC.

This clone was counted once. The chain has TRBV2 and TRBJ1-3, with D unresolved. Germline V gene sequence: CDR1 SNHLY, CDR2 FYNNEI. Trimming left V 1 base short and J 0 bases short, with 10 bases between. The length of the CDR3 is 16 residues. DNA for the CDR3: TGTGCCAGCAGTGAAGTGGCACCCTTCTCTGGAAACACCATATATTTT. This gives the protein CASSEVAPFSGNTIYF. The full variable domain, completed using reference TRBV2 and TRBJ1-3, is EPEVTQTPSHQVTQMGQEVILRCVPISNHLYFYWYRQILGQKVEFLVSFYNNEISEKSEIFDDQFSVERPDGSNFTLKIRSTKLEDSAMYFCASSEVAPFSGNTIYFGEGSWLTVV.

This chain connects TRBV6-1 to TRBJ2-7, with D hard to call. This CDR3 spans 15 amino acids. CDR1 MNHNS and CDR2 SASEGT come from the germline V gene. Trimming pared 0 bases from V and 1 base from J, leaving 10 bases between. As DNA, the CDR3 is TGTGCCAGCAGTGAAGCCCCAGGATTTTCCTACGAGCAGTACTTC. Translating gives CASSEAPGFSYEQYF.

This clone was picked up one time. The chain is built from TRBV10-3 and TRBJ2-1, with D possibly being TRBD2 (5 bases). In germline, CDR1 is ENHRY, CDR2 SYGVKD. Trimming took off 5 bases at V and 11 bases at J, with 16 bases between the two ends. This CDR3 has 13 amino acids. CDR3 in amino acids: CAISRTGETKQFF. CDR3 nucleotide sequence: TGTGCCATCAGTCGGACTGGTGAGACCAAGCAGTTCTTC.

The chain uses TRBV3-1 (or the pseudogene TRBV3-2) and TRBJ1-5; TRBD1 is a possible D gene (6 bases). V lost 2 bases and J lost 7, with 6 bases in between. CDR1 is LGHDT and CDR2 is YNNKEL in the germline V gene (reference sequence). This CDR3 spans 12 amino acids. CDR3 sequence reads: CASSQTGQPQHF. CDR3 nucleotides: TGTGCCAGCAGCCAAACAGGGCAGCCCCAGCATTTT.

The sample holds one count of this clone. The rearrangement links TRBV30 to TRBJ2-1, with TRBD1 matching over 8 bases. This CDR3 has 13 residues. Unmatched junction bases numbered 7, after V lost 3 bases and J lost 9 bases. Per the germline V gene, CDR1 is GTSNPN and CDR2 is SVGIG (reference sequence). CDR3 in amino acids: CAWSPGQVFEQFF. DNA of the CDR3: TGTGCCTGGAGCCCGGGACAGGTTTTTGAGCAGTTCTTC. Variable domain in full (rest from reference TRBV30 and TRBJ2-1): SQTIHQWPATLVQPVGSPLSLECTVEGTSNPNLYWYRQAAGRGLQLLFYSVGIGQISSEVPQNLSASRPQDRQFILSSKKLLLSDSGFYLCAWSPGQVFEQFFGPGTRLTVL.

This clone showed up just once. The V gene is TRBV6-6, the J gene TRBJ2-7, with D perhaps matching TRBD1 (5 bases). This CDR3 has 15 amino acids. Trimming removed 2 bases from V and 5 bases from J, with 16 bases in between. Per the germline V gene, CDR1 is MNHNY and CDR2 is SVGAGI (reference sequence). This chain's CDR3 is CASSYAHPGMDEQYF. As DNA, the CDR3 is TGTGCCAGCAGTTACGCCCATCCAGGGATGGACGAGCAGTACTTC.

This sequence joins TRBV28 and TRBJ1-2; D call uncertain. The CDR3 runs to 14 residues. Per the germline V gene, CDR1 is MDHEN and CDR2 is SYDVKM. V was shortened by 5 bases and J by 4 bases, with 14 bases between the two germline ends. CDR3 sequence reads: CASSTMVSTYGYTF. CDR3 DNA: TGTGCCAGCAGTACGATGGTTTCTACCTATGGCTACACCTTC.

The chain carries TRBV5-1 and TRBJ2-2, with D tentatively TRBD1 (5 bases). Germline CDR1 reads SGHRS; CDR2 reads YFSETQ. V lost 4 bases to trimming and J lost 0 bases, with 10 bases between them. The CDR3 contains 15 residues. The CDR3 region has the DNA TGCGCCAGCAGCCTGGACAACCCGAACACCGGGGAGCTGTTTTTT. Translated, it gives CASSLDNPNTGELFF.

This clone is a singleton in its sample. V is TRBV28 and J is TRBJ2-7; D is perhaps TRBD2 (6 bases). Trimming took off 4 bases at V and 4 bases at J, with 17 bases between the two ends. CDR3 length equals 15 residues. Germline loops: CDR1 MDHEN, CDR2 SYDVKM. CDR3 residues: CASSSPRSGAYEQYF. In DNA form, the CDR3 reads TGTGCCAGCAGTTCCCCTCGTAGCGGCGCATACGAGCAGTACTTC. The complete variable domain, with remaining parts taken from reference TRBV28 and TRBJ2-7, reads DVKVTQSSRYLVKRTGEKVFLECVQDMDHENMFWYRQDPGLGLRLIYFSYDVKMKEKGDIPEGYSVSREKKERFSLILESASTNQTSMYLCASSSPRSGAYEQYFGPGTRLTVT.

This clone was recorded once. The chain links TRBV11-1 to TRBJ1-1; 7 bases are a match to TRBD1. The V and J ends lost 7 bases and 1 base, in that order; junction bases with no gene match: 6. The CDR3 is 14 amino acids. Germline CDR1 reads SGHAT; CDR2 reads FQDESV (reference sequence). CDR3 sequence reads: CASKRDSENTEAFF. The CDR3 nucleotides are TGTGCCAGCAAAAGGGACAGCGAGAACACTGAAGCTTTCTTT.

This clone was detected a few times. The rearrangement uses TRBV5-4 and TRBJ1-1; 8 bases fit TRBD1. The V gene end was trimmed by 4 bases and the J gene end by 4 bases; junction bases not matched to a gene: 3. Germline lookup yields CDR1 SGHNT and CDR2 YYREEE (reference sequence). CDR3 length: 13 residues. The CDR3 sequence is CASSRDRGTEAFF. The CDR3 coding sequence is TGTGCCAGCAGCCGAGACAGGGGCACTGAAGCTTTCTTT.

The V gene is TRBV7-9, the J gene TRBJ2-5; TRBD2 agrees at 9 bases. The CDR3 contains 15 residues. Unmatched junction bases numbered 9, after V lost 6 bases and J lost 4 bases. Germline assignment: CDR1 SEHNR and CDR2 FQNEAQ (reference sequence). The CDR3 region is CASRSGAGGGETQYF. In DNA form, the CDR3 reads TGTGCCAGCAGGTCGGGGGCGGGAGGGGGAGAGACCCAGTACTTC. Filled out from reference TRBV7-9 and TRBJ2-5, the complete variable domain reads DTGVSQNPRHKITKRGQNVTFRCDPISEHNRLYWYRQTLGQGPEFLTYFQNEAQLEKSRLLSDRFSAERPKGSFSTLEIQRTEQGDSAMYLCASRSGAGGGETQYFGPGTRLLVL.

This chain joins TRBV19 and TRBJ2-6, with TRBD1 matching over 8 bases. Germline V gene data show CDR1 as LNHDA and CDR2 as SQIVND (reference sequence). CDR3 size: 17 residues. V lost 6 bases to trimming and J lost 3 bases; unmatched junction nucleotides: 10. CDR3 region: CASSPPQGAYGANVLTF. The CDR3 nucleotides are TGTGCCAGTAGCCCGCCGCAGGGGGCTTATGGGGCCAACGTCCTGACTTTC.

This chain joins TRBV29-1 and TRBJ1-3; no clear D gene. V lost 7 bases, J lost 1 base, and 8 bases lay in between. The CDR3 runs 12 residues. Germline CDR1 SQVTM, CDR2 ANQGSEA. The CDR3 spells CSAGGSGNTIYF. DNA of the CDR3: TGCAGCGCCGGAGGGTCTGGAAACACCATATATTTT.

This chain links TRBV11-2 with TRBJ2-2; 14 bases are shared with TRBD2. Germline CDR1 is SGHAT and CDR2 is FQNNGV. The CDR3 is 16 amino acids. With V trimmed by 5 bases and J by 8 bases, 7 bases remained unmatched. This chain's CDR3 is CASSRGTSGRGGELFF. The CDR3 region has the DNA TGTGCCAGCAGCCGAGGGACTAGCGGGAGAGGAGGGGAGCTGTTTTTT.

V is TRBV5-4 and J is TRBJ2-7; 11 bases fit TRBD2. Germline values: CDR1 SGHNT, CDR2 YYREEE (reference sequence). This CDR3 comprises 15 residues. V shed 6 bases, J shed 6 bases, and the junction held 11 bases outside the gene matches. The CDR3 here is CASTQIAGGMLEQYF. The DNA for the CDR3 is TGTGCCAGCACCCAAATAGCGGGAGGGATGCTCGAGCAGTACTTC.

This chain connects TRBV19 to TRBJ1-4; D is unclear. Trimming took 4 bases from V and 8 from J, leaving 11 bases between them. There are 13 residues in the CDR3. Germline V gene sequence: CDR1 LNHDA, CDR2 SQIVND (reference sequence). In DNA form, the CDR3 reads TGTGCCAGTAGTAGTTCACTAGGCGAAAAACTGTTTTTT. Amino acid sequence: CASSSSLGEKLFF.

The DNA of the CDR3 is TGTGCCAGCAGCCAAACCAGGGACAATGAGCAGTTCTTC. Protein sequence: CASSQTRDNEQFF. V usage is TRBV3-1 (or the pseudogene TRBV3-2) and J usage is TRBJ2-1, with D possibly matching TRBD1 (5 bases). Trimming shortened V by 2 bases and J by 5 bases, and 7 bases separated the two germline ends. CDR3 length: 13 residues. Per the germline V gene, CDR1 is LGHDT and CDR2 is YNNKEL (reference sequence).

The chain has TRBV19 and TRBJ1-1; 7 bases agree with TRBD1. Per the germline V gene, CDR1 is LNHDA and CDR2 is SQIVND (reference sequence). The CDR3 has 14 amino acids. V was pared by 5 bases and J by 1 base, with 4 bases of the junction left unmatched. This CDR3 is CASSPGTENTEAFF. CDR3 coding DNA: TGTGCCAGTAGTCCCGGGACAGAGAACACTGAAGCTTTCTTT.

This chain connects TRBV9 to TRBJ2-7, with D tentatively TRBD1 (5 bases). Germline-derived CDR1 and CDR2 are SGDLS and YYNGEE. V lost 0 bases, J lost 2 bases, and 9 bases lay in between. This CDR3 comprises 14 residues. The CDR3 region has the DNA TGTGCCAGCAGCGTAGTTGGGGCGGCCTACGAGCAGTACTTC. Translated: CASSVVGAAYEQYF.

The chain uses TRBV7-2 and TRBJ1-4; TRBD1 might be the D (5 bases). Germline assignment: CDR1 SGHTA and CDR2 FQGNSA. The CDR3 spans 15 residues. Trimming cost V 5 bases and J 4 bases, with 14 bases left between them. CDR3 loop: CASSLLGTHNEKLFF. The CDR3 coding sequence is TGTGCCAGCAGCCTCCTAGGGACTCATAATGAAAAACTGTTTTTT.

V gene TRBV9 combines with J gene TRBJ2-7; D is perhaps TRBD2 (5 bases). This CDR3 spans 13 amino acids. Trimming left V 5 bases short and J 1 base short, with 10 bases between. From germline, CDR1 is SGDLS and CDR2 YYNGEE. In nucleotides, the CDR3 is TGTGCCAGCAGTAGGACTGCTTCCTACGAGCAGTACTTC. It is translated as CASSRTASYEQYF.

The genes are TRBV9 and TRBJ2-5, with D maybe TRBD2 (6 bases). The V gene's germline CDR1 is SGDLS and CDR2 YYNGEE. Trimming took 0 bases from V and 5 from J, leaving 14 bases between them. CDR3 size: 15 residues. The CDR3 region has the DNA TGTGCCAGCAGCGTAGGGTGGCGGGATGGGGAGACCCAGTACTTC. Its protein is CASSVGWRDGETQYF.